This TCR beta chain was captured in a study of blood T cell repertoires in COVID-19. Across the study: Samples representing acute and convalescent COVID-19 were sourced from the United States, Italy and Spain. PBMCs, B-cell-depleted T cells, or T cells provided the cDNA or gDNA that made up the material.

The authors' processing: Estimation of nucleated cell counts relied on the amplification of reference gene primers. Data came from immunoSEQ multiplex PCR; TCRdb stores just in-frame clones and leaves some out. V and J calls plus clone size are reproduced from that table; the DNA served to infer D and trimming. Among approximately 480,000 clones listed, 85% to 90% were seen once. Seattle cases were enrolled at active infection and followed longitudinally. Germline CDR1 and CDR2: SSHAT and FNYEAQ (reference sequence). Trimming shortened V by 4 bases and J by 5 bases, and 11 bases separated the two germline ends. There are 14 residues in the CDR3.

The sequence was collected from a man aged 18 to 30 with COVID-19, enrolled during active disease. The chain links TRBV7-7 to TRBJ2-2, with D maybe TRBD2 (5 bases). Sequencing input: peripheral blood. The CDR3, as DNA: TGTGCCAGCAGCTCCGGGATGGGAACCGGGGAGCTGTTTTTT. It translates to CASSSGMGTGELFF.